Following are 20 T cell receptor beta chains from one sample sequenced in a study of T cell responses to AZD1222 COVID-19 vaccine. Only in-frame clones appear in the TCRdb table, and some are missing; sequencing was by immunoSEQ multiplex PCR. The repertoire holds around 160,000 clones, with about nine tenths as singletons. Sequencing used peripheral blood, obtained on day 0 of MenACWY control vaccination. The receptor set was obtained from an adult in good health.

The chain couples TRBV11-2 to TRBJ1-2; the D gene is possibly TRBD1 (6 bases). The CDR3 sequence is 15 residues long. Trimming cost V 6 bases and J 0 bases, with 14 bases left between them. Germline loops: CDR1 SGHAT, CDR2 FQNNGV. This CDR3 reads CASSDIRGANYGYTF. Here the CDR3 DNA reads TGTGCCAGCAGTGACATCAGGGGAGCTAACTATGGCTACACCTTC.

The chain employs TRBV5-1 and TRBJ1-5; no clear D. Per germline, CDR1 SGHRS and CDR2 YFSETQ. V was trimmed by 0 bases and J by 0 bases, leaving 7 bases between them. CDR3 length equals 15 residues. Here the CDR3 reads CASSLGGDSNQPQHF. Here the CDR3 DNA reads TGCGCCAGCAGCTTGGGGGGAGATAGCAATCAGCCCCAGCATTTT. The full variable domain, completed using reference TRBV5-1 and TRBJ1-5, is KAGVTQTPRYLIKTRGQQVTLSCSPISGHRSVSWYQQTPGQGLQFLFEYFSETQRNKGNFPGRFSGRQFSNSRSEMNVSTLELGDSALYLCASSLGGDSNQPQHFGDGTRLSIL.

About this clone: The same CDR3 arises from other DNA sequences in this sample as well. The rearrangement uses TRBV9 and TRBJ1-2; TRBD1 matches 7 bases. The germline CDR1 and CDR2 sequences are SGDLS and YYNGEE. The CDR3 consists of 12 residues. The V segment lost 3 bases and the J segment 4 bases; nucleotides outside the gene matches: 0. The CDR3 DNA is TGTGCCAGCAGCGCAGGGGGCTATGGCTACACCTTC. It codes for CASSAGGYGYTF.

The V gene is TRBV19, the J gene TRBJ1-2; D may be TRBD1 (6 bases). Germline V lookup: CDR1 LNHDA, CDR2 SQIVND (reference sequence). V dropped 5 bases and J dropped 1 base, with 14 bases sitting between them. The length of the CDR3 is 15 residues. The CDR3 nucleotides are TGTGCCAGTAGTCGCACAGGGCTCTTTAACTATGGCTACACCTTC. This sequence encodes CASSRTGLFNYGYTF.

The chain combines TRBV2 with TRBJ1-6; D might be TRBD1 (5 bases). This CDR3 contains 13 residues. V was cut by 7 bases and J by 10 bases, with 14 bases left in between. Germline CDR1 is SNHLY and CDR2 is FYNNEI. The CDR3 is CASIQEWGSPLHF. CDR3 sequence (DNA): TGTGCCAGCATACAGGAATGGGGGTCACCCCTCCACTTT. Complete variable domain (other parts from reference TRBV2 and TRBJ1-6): EPEVTQTPSHQVTQMGQEVILRCVPISNHLYFYWYRQILGQKVEFLVSFYNNEISEKSEIFDDQFSVERPDGSNFTLKIRSTKLEDSAMYFCASIQEWGSPLHFGNGTRLTVT.

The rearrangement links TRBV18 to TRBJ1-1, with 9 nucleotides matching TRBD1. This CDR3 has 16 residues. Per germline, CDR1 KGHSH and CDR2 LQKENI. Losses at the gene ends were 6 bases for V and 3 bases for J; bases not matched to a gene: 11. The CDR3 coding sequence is TGTGCCAGCTCCCCTCCGGGACAGGGCCAGGACACTGAAGCTTTCTTT. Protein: CASSPPGQGQDTEAFF.

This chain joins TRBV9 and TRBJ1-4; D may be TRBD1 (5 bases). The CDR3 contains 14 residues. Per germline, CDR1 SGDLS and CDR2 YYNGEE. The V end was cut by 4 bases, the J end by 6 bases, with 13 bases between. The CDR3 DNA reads TGTGCCAGCAGCCCCTGGGACGCAGATGAAAAACTGTTTTTT. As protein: CASSPWDADEKLFF.

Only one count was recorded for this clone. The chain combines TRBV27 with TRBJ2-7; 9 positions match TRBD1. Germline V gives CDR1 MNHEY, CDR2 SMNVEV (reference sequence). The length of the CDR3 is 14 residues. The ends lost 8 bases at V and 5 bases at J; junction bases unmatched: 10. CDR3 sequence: CASSTGTGIHEQYF. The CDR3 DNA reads TGTGCCAGCTCCACCGGGACAGGGATCCACGAGCAGTACTTC.

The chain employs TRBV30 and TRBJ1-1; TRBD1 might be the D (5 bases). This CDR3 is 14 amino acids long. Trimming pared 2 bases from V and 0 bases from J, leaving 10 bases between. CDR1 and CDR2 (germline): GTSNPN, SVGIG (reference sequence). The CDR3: CAWSRGTMNTEAFF. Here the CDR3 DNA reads TGTGCCTGGAGTAGGGGCACTATGAACACTGAAGCTTTCTTT.

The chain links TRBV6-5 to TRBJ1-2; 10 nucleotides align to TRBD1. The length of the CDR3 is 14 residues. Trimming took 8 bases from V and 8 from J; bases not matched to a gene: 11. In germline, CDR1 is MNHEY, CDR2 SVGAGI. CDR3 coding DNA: TGTGCCAGCTTTCCGGGACAGGGGACCCCGGGCTACACCTTC. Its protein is CASFPGQGTPGYTF.

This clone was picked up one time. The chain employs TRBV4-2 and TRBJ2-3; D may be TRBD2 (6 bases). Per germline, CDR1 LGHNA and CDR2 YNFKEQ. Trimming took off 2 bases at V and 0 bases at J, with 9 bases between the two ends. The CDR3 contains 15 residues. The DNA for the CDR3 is TGTGCCAGCAGCCAACCTAGCGCTAGCACAGATACGCAGTATTTT. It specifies CASSQPSASTDTQYF.

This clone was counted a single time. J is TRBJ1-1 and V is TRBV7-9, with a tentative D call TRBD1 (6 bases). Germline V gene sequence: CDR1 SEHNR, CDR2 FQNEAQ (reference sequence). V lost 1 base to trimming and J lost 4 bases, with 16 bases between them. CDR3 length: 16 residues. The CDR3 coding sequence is TGTGCCAGCAGCTTAGAGGGGGTCACTTCGGGCACTGAAGCTTTCTTT. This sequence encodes CASSLEGVTSGTEAFF.

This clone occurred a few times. This CDR3 reads CASSEFRGNSPLHF. The CDR3 region has the DNA TGTGCCAGCAGTGAATTCAGGGGGAATTCACCCCTCCACTTT. The rearrangement links TRBV6-4 to TRBJ1-6; 7 bases agree with TRBD1. CDR3 length: 14 amino acids. Germline V gene lookup returns CDR1 MRHNA and CDR2 SNTAGT. The V gene end was trimmed by 3 bases and the J gene end by 7 bases; junction bases not matched to a gene: 3.

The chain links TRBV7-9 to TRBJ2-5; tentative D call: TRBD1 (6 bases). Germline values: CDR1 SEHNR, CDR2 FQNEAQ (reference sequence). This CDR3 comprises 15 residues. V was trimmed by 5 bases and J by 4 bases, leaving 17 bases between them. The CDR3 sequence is CASSPSLGRGETQYF. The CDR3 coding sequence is TGTGCCAGCAGCCCCTCTCTCGGCAGGGGAGAGACCCAGTACTTC.

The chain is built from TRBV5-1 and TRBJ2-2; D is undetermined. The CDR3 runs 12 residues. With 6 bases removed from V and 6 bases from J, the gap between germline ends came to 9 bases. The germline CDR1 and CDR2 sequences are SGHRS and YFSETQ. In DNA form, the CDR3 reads TGCGCCAGCACAATGAGAGCCGGGGAGCTGTTTTTT. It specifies CASTMRAGELFF.

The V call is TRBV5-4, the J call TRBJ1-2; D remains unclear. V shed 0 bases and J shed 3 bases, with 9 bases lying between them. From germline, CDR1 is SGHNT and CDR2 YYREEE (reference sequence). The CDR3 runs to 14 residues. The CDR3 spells CASSLVGGDYGYTF. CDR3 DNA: TGTGCCAGCAGCTTGGTTGGCGGTGACTATGGCTACACCTTC.

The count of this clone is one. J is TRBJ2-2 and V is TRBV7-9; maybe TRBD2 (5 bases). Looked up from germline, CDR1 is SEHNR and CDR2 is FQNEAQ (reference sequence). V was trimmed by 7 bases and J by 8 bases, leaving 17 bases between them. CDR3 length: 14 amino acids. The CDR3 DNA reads TGTGCCAGCAACCTAGTGGCTAGCTCGGGGGAGCTGTTTTTT. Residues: CASNLVASSGELFF. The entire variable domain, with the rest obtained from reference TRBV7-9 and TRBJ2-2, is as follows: DTGVSQNPRHKITKRGQNVTFRCDPISEHNRLYWYRQTLGQGPEFLTYFQNEAQLEKSRLLSDRFSAERPKGSFSTLEIQRTEQGDSAMYLCASNLVASSGELFFGEGSRLTVL.

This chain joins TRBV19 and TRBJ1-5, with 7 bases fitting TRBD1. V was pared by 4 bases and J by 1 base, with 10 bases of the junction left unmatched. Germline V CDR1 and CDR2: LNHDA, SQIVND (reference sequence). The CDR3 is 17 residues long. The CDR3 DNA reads TGTGCCAGTAGTACCCTCCGAGACAGGGTAAGCAATCAGCCCCAGCATTTT. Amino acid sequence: CASSTLRDRVSNQPQHF.

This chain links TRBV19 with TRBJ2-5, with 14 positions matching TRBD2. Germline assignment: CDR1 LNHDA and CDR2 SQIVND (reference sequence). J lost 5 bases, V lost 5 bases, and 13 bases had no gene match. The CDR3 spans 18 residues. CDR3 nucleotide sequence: TGTGCCAGTAGTGAAGGCCGTTTCCGGACTAGCGGGAGGGAGACCCAGTACTTC. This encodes CASSEGRFRTSGRETQYF.

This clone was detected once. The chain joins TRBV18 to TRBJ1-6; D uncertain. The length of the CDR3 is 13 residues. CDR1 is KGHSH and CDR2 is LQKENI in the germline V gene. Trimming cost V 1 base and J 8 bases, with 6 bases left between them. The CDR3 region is CASSPHTDSPLHF. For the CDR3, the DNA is TGTGCCAGCTCACCACACACAGATTCACCCCTCCACTTT.